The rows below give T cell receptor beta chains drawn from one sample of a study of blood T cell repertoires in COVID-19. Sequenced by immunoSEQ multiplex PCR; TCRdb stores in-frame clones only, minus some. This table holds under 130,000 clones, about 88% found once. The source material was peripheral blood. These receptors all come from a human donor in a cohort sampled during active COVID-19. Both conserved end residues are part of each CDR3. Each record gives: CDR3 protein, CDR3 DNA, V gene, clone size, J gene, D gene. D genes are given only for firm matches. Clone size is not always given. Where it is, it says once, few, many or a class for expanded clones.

CDR3 protein: CASSSGTSSYEQYF
CDR3 DNA: TGTGCCAGCAGTTCCGGGACTAGCAGCTACGAGCAGTACTTC
V gene: TRBV27
clone size: NA
J gene: TRBJ2-7
D gene: TRBD2

CDR3 protein: CATSDSNPGQGRVNYGYTF
CDR3 DNA: TGTGCCACCAGTGACTCGAACCCAGGACAGGGAAGAGTGAACTATGGCTACACCTTC
V gene: TRBV24-1
clone size: NA
J gene: TRBJ1-2
D gene: TRBD1

CDR3 protein: CASSLVASGSSAYEQYF
CDR3 DNA: TGCGCCAGCAGCTTGGTGGCTAGCGGGAGTAGCGCCTACGAGCAGTACTTC
V gene: TRBV5-1
clone size: NA
J gene: TRBJ2-7
D gene: TRBD2

CDR3 protein: CASRFDRYTEAFF
CDR3 DNA: TGTGCCAGCAGATTTGACAGGTACACTGAAGCTTTCTTT
V gene: TRBV27
clone size: NA
J gene: TRBJ1-1
D gene: NA

CDR3 protein: CASSPITGTRGHEKLFF
CDR3 DNA: TGTGCCAGTAGTCCGATAACCGGGACTCGTGGTCATGAAAAACTGTTTTTT
V gene: TRBV19
clone size: NA
J gene: TRBJ1-4
D gene: NA

CDR3 protein: CASSPNRGTQYF
CDR3 DNA: TGTGCCAGCAGTCCCAACAGGGGCACGCAGTATTTT
V gene: TRBV12-3/TRBV12-4
clone size: NA
J gene: TRBJ2-3
D gene: TRBD1

CDR3 protein: CASSRHLGYEQFF
CDR3 DNA: TGTGCCAGCAGTCGGCACCTCGGGTATGAGCAGTTCTTC
V gene: TRBV28
clone size: once
J gene: TRBJ2-1
D gene: NA

CDR3 protein: CASSIMTSGGELFF
CDR3 DNA: TGTGCCAGTAGTATCATGACTAGCGGCGGGGAGCTGTTTTTT
V gene: TRBV19
clone size: NA
J gene: TRBJ2-2
D gene: TRBD2

CDR3 protein: CASSSYSREQYF
CDR3 DNA: TGTGCCAGCAGCTCGTACTCGCGCGAGCAGTACTTC
V gene: TRBV2
clone size: NA
J gene: TRBJ2-7
D gene: NA

CDR3 protein: CAISEGASQETQYF
CDR3 DNA: TGTGCCATCAGTGAAGGAGCGTCACAAGAGACCCAGTACTTC
V gene: TRBV10-3
clone size: NA
J gene: TRBJ2-5
D gene: NA

CDR3 protein: CASSKGPPLDRYNEQFF
CDR3 DNA: TGTGCCAGCAGCAAGGGGCCGCCCCTGGACAGGTACAATGAGCAGTTCTTC
V gene: TRBV21-1
clone size: NA
J gene: TRBJ2-1
D gene: NA

CDR3 protein: CASSTGTTTDTQYF
CDR3 DNA: TGTGCCAGCAGCACCGGGACTACGACAGATACGCAGTATTTT
V gene: TRBV2
clone size: once
J gene: TRBJ2-3
D gene: TRBD2

CDR3 protein: CASSLWRLAGGPGELFF
CDR3 DNA: TGTGCCAGCAGTTTATGGAGACTCGCGGGGGGGCCCGGGGAGCTGTTTTTT
V gene: TRBV28
clone size: NA
J gene: TRBJ2-2
D gene: TRBD2

CDR3 protein: CATSDSAVSQGTGELFF
CDR3 DNA: TGTGCCACCAGTGATTCAGCAGTCTCTCAGGGCACCGGGGAGCTGTTTTTT
V gene: TRBV24-1
clone size: NA
J gene: TRBJ2-2
D gene: NA

CDR3 protein: CASRGGSANEKLFF
CDR3 DNA: TGTGCCAGTAGGGGGGGGTCGGCTAATGAAAAACTGTTTTTT
V gene: TRBV19
clone size: NA
J gene: TRBJ1-4
D gene: NA

CDR3 protein: CAWAPRSGSETQYF
CDR3 DNA: TGTGCCTGGGCTCCCAGGTCGGGGAGCGAGACCCAGTACTTC
V gene: TRBV30
clone size: NA
J gene: TRBJ2-5
D gene: NA

CDR3 protein: CASSLNRAAGEKLFF
CDR3 DNA: TGCGCCAGCAGCTTAAACAGGGCGGCGGGTGAAAAACTGTTTTTT
V gene: TRBV5-1
clone size: NA
J gene: TRBJ1-4
D gene: NA

CDR3 protein: CASRLGQGRNEKLFF
CDR3 DNA: TGTGCCAGCAGACTCGGACAGGGAAGGAATGAAAAACTGTTTTTT
V gene: TRBV27
clone size: NA
J gene: TRBJ1-4
D gene: TRBD1

CDR3 protein: CASSLGLAGATQETQYF
CDR3 DNA: TGTGCCAGCAGCTTGGGACTAGCGGGGGCCACACAAGAGACCCAGTACTTC
V gene: TRBV11-2
clone size: NA
J gene: TRBJ2-5
D gene: TRBD2

CDR3 protein: CSVRGSPLHF
CDR3 DNA: TGCAGTGTGAGAGGGTCACCCCTCCACTTT
V gene: TRBV20-1
clone size: NA
J gene: TRBJ1-6
D gene: NA

CDR3 protein: CASSFNQGAKQPQHF
CDR3 DNA: TGTGCCAGCAGTTTCAACCAGGGGGCAAAGCAGCCCCAGCATTTT
V gene: TRBV6-6
clone size: few
J gene: TRBJ1-5
D gene: TRBD1

CDR3 protein: CASRAWPLSPLYEQYF
CDR3 DNA: TGTGCCAGCAGGGCTTGGCCTCTCTCCCCCCTCTACGAGCAGTACTTC
V gene: TRBV6-4
clone size: NA
J gene: TRBJ2-7
D gene: NA

CDR3 protein: CASSLTSGSYEQYF
CDR3 DNA: TGTGCCAGCAGCCTGACTAGCGGCTCCTACGAGCAGTACTTC
V gene: TRBV5-8
clone size: NA
J gene: TRBJ2-7
D gene: TRBD2

CDR3 protein: CASSGYRETDYGYTF
CDR3 DNA: TGTGCCAGCAGCGGGTACAGGGAGACGGACTATGGCTACACCTTC
V gene: TRBV5-8
clone size: few
J gene: TRBJ1-2
D gene: NA

CDR3 protein: CASKSGPGGLYEQYF
CDR3 DNA: TGTGCCAGTAAGTCAGGGCCAGGGGGACTGTACGAGCAGTACTTC
V gene: TRBV6-5
clone size: NA
J gene: TRBJ2-7
D gene: NA

CDR3 protein: CASGDRVGEQYF
CDR3 DNA: TGTGCCAGCGGGGACAGGGTAGGGGAGCAGTACTTC
V gene: TRBV3-1/TRBV3-2
clone size: NA
J gene: TRBJ2-7
D gene: TRBD1

CDR3 protein: CASSQAAGGNGYTF
CDR3 DNA: TGCGCCAGCAGCCAAGCAGCAGGTGGAAATGGCTACACCTTC
V gene: TRBV4-1
clone size: NA
J gene: TRBJ1-2
D gene: NA

CDR3 protein: CASSLLAGEQFF
CDR3 DNA: TGTGCCAGCAGCCTCCTAGCGGGAGAGCAGTTCTTC
V gene: TRBV3-1/TRBV3-2
clone size: NA
J gene: TRBJ2-1
D gene: TRBD2

CDR3 protein: CASSQYGSNTEAFF
CDR3 DNA: TGTGCCAGCAGCCAATACGGGAGTAACACTGAAGCTTTCTTT
V gene: TRBV3-1/TRBV3-2
clone size: NA
J gene: TRBJ1-1
D gene: NA

CDR3 protein: CASSPQRAYNEQFF
CDR3 DNA: TGTGCCAGCTCACCACAGCGGGCCTACAATGAGCAGTTCTTC
V gene: TRBV18
clone size: few
J gene: TRBJ2-1
D gene: NA

CDR3 protein: CASSLQVHTQYF
CDR3 DNA: TGTGCCAGCAGTTTACAAGTACACACGCAGTATTTT
V gene: TRBV28
clone size: NA
J gene: TRBJ2-3
D gene: NA

CDR3 protein: CASSLLRDEAFF
CDR3 DNA: TGTGCCAGCAGCTTGTTGCGGGATGAAGCTTTCTTT
V gene: TRBV5-8
clone size: NA
J gene: TRBJ1-1
D gene: NA

CDR3 protein: CASSPGLASNEQFF
CDR3 DNA: TGTGCCAGCAGCCCCGGACTAGCCTCCAATGAGCAGTTCTTC
V gene: TRBV16
clone size: once
J gene: TRBJ2-1
D gene: TRBD2

CDR3 protein: CASSTIGTTDTQYF
CDR3 DNA: TGCGCCAGCAGCACAATCGGGACTACAGATACGCAGTATTTT
V gene: TRBV5-1
clone size: NA
J gene: TRBJ2-3
D gene: NA

CDR3 protein: CASSLSRTGRLGANVLTF
CDR3 DNA: TGTGCCAGCAGTTTATCTCGGACAGGGAGACTCGGGGCCAACGTCCTGACTTTC
V gene: TRBV27
clone size: few
J gene: TRBJ2-6
D gene: TRBD1

CDR3 protein: CASSLTTGQPQHF
CDR3 DNA: TGTGCCAGCAGTTTGACGACAGGTCAGCCCCAGCATTTT
V gene: TRBV12-3/TRBV12-4
clone size: NA
J gene: TRBJ1-5
D gene: NA

CDR3 protein: CASSLSGDTQYF
CDR3 DNA: TGCGCCAGCAGCTTGTCCGGGGATACGCAGTATTTT
V gene: TRBV5-1
clone size: NA
J gene: TRBJ2-3
D gene: NA

CDR3 protein: CASTSTGTGERGNQPQHF
CDR3 DNA: TGTGCCAGCACCTCCACCGGGACAGGGGAAAGGGGGAATCAGCCCCAGCATTTT
V gene: TRBV5-6
clone size: NA
J gene: TRBJ1-5
D gene: TRBD1

CDR3 protein: CASSQHGPTDTQYF
CDR3 DNA: TGTGCCAGCAGCCAACACGGTCCCACAGATACGCAGTATTTT
V gene: TRBV4-2
clone size: NA
J gene: TRBJ2-3
D gene: NA

CDR3 protein: CASSQDIADLSYEQYF
CDR3 DNA: TGTGCCAGCAGCCAAGATATAGCGGACCTGTCCTACGAGCAGTACTTC
V gene: TRBV4-2
clone size: NA
J gene: TRBJ2-7
D gene: NA

CDR3 protein: CASSDPGLAGDTGELFF
CDR3 DNA: TGTGCCAGCAGTGATCCAGGACTAGCGGGAGACACCGGGGAGCTGTTTTTT
V gene: TRBV6-1
clone size: NA
J gene: TRBJ2-2
D gene: TRBD2

CDR3 protein: CASSIYRENEQFF
CDR3 DNA: TGTGCCAGCTCAATATACCGGGAGAATGAGCAGTTCTTC
V gene: TRBV18
clone size: NA
J gene: TRBJ2-1
D gene: NA

CDR3 protein: CASSPPSRTGELFF
CDR3 DNA: TGTGCCAGCTCACCACCCTCCCGTACCGGGGAGCTGTTTTTT
V gene: TRBV18
clone size: NA
J gene: TRBJ2-2
D gene: NA

CDR3 protein: CASSAYTGGGSEKLFF
CDR3 DNA: TGTGCCAGCAGCGCCTACACAGGGGGCGGGAGTGAAAAACTGTTTTTT
V gene: TRBV9
clone size: NA
J gene: TRBJ1-4
D gene: TRBD1

CDR3 protein: CASSQSGGASETQYF
CDR3 DNA: TGTGCCAGCAGCCAGAGCGGGGGGGCGTCAGAGACCCAGTACTTC
V gene: TRBV3-1/TRBV3-2
clone size: NA
J gene: TRBJ2-5
D gene: TRBD2

CDR3 protein: CASSPRDRGHYGYTF
CDR3 DNA: TGTGCCAGCAGCCCGAGGGACAGGGGGCACTATGGCTACACCTTC
V gene: TRBV9
clone size: NA
J gene: TRBJ1-2
D gene: TRBD1

CDR3 protein: CASSLVSGGAGETQYF
CDR3 DNA: TGTGCCAGCAGCTTAGTCAGCGGGGGGGCTGGTGAGACCCAGTACTTC
V gene: TRBV7-2
clone size: NA
J gene: TRBJ2-5
D gene: TRBD2

CDR3 protein: CAWSPPRGAGGRYQETQYF
CDR3 DNA: TGTGCCTGGAGCCCGCCTCGGGGAGCGGGGGGTCGGTACCAAGAGACCCAGTACTTC
V gene: TRBV30
clone size: NA
J gene: TRBJ2-5
D gene: TRBD2

CDR3 protein: CASSPLGGKLFF
CDR3 DNA: TGTGCCAGCAGTCCCCTAGGCGGAAAACTGTTTTTT
V gene: TRBV6-5
clone size: NA
J gene: TRBJ1-4
D gene: NA

CDR3 protein: CASSRAGGLDSPLHF
CDR3 DNA: TGTGCCAGCAGTCGAGCGGGTGGTTTGGATTCACCCCTCCACTTT
V gene: TRBV6-5
clone size: NA
J gene: TRBJ1-6
D gene: NA